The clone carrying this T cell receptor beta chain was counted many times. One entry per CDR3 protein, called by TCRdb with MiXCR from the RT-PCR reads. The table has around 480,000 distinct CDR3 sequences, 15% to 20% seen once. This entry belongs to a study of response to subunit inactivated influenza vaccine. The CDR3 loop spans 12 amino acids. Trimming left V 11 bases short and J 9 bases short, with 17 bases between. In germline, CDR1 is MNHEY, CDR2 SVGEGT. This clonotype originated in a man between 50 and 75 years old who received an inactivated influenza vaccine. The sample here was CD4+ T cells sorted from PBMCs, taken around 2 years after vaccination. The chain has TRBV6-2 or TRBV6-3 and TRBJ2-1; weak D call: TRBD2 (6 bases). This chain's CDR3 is CASGEIDSEQFF. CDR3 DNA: TGTGCCTCGGGGGAGATTGATAGTGAGCAGTTCTTC.